This passage covers 9 T cell receptor beta chains from one sample sequenced in a study of fetal regulatory T cell absence and autoimmunity. Produced via immunoSEQ multiplex PCR; TCRdb's table is partial and in-frame only. The table has about 50,000 clones, about 80% seen once; the top ten hold approximately 0.45%. Sample: cord blood. The source of these receptors is a newborn boy with IPEX syndrome.

This clone was detected once. The V call is TRBV7-9, the J call TRBJ2-7, with D maybe TRBD2 (5 bases). Germline CDR1 and CDR2: SEHNR and FQNEAQ (reference sequence). Trimming removed 5 bases at V and 4 bases at J, with 9 bases between. The CDR3 contains 12 residues. CDR3 sequence (DNA): TGTGCCAGCAGCACCAGCGGTTACGAGCAGTACTTC. This encodes CASSTSGYEQYF.

This clone was recorded a few times. The chain has TRBV5-4 and TRBJ1-1, with 7 bases lining up with TRBD1. J was trimmed by 4 bases and V by 4 bases; bases with no gene match: 1. This CDR3 spans 12 amino acids. The germline gives CDR1 SGHNT, CDR2 YYREEE (reference sequence). The CDR3 loop reads CASSPGGTEAFF. The CDR3, as DNA: TGTGCCAGCAGCCCAGGGGGCACTGAAGCTTTCTTT.

The chain has TRBV10-1 and TRBJ2-1, with TRBD1 matching 8 bases. V dropped 6 bases and J dropped 2; count of bases not matched to a gene: 6. This CDR3 region has 15 residues. Germline assignment: CDR1 WNHNN and CDR2 SYGVQD (reference sequence). CDR3 sequence: CASRTGAVAYNEQFF. CDR3 bases: TGCGCCAGCAGGACAGGGGCGGTTGCCTACAATGAGCAGTTCTTC.

The rearrangement uses TRBV2 and TRBJ2-3; 9 positions match TRBD2. V shed 7 bases and J 1 base; nucleotides not matched to a gene: 6. The CDR3 length is 15 residues. Looked up from germline, CDR1 is SNHLY and CDR2 is FYNNEI. The CDR3 loop is CASTRSSGGTDTQYF. The DNA of the CDR3 is TGTGCCAGCACACGGTCTAGCGGGGGCACAGATACGCAGTATTTT.

The chain has TRBV5-1 and TRBJ2-5; no firm D call. CDR1 SGHRS and CDR2 YFSETQ come from the germline V gene. This CDR3 region has 12 residues. Trimming took 1 base from V and 5 from J, leaving 6 bases between them. CDR3 sequence: CASSLSLETQYF. In nucleotides, the CDR3 is TGCGCCAGCAGCTTGTCATTGGAGACCCAGTACTTC.

J is TRBJ2-7 and V is TRBV19; TRBD2 matches at 10 bases. Per the germline V gene, CDR1 is LNHDA and CDR2 is SQIVND (reference sequence). J was trimmed by 4 bases and V by 4 bases; bases with no gene match: 4. This CDR3 has 14 residues. The CDR3 nucleotides are TGTGCCAGTAGTACCAATAGCGGGAGGTACGAGCAGTACTTC. Protein: CASSTNSGRYEQYF.

J is TRBJ1-5 and V is TRBV6-1, with D perhaps matching TRBD1 (6 bases). Trimming took 6 bases from V and 5 from J, leaving 17 bases between them. The CDR3 extends over 15 amino acids. Germline V lookup: CDR1 MNHNS, CDR2 SASEGT. This CDR3 is CASSFTFSGDQPQHF. The CDR3 region has the DNA TGTGCCAGCAGCTTTACCTTCTCAGGGGATCAGCCCCAGCATTTT.

This clone showed up just once. V and J are TRBV27 and TRBJ2-7; 10 positions agree with TRBD2. CDR3 length: 14 residues. Germline V gene data show CDR1 as MNHEY and CDR2 as SMNVEV (reference sequence). Unmatched junction bases numbered 3, after V lost 4 bases and J lost 3 bases. CDR3 residues: CASSWTSGIYEQYF. The CDR3 bases are TGTGCCAGCAGTTGGACTAGCGGTATCTACGAGCAGTACTTC.

This clone appeared a single time. The chain has TRBV5-6 and TRBJ1-5, with 8 nucleotides matching TRBD1. The V gene's germline CDR1 is SGHDT and CDR2 YYEEEE. V shed 2 bases and J 6 bases; nucleotides not matched to a gene: 4. CDR3 length equals 14 residues. The CDR3 loop reads CASSFGQGGQPQHF. The CDR3 nucleotides are TGTGCCAGCAGCTTCGGACAGGGAGGTCAGCCCCAGCATTTT.